This T cell receptor beta chain was sequenced during a study of blood T cell repertoires in COVID-19. Study details: PBMCs, B-cell-depleted T cells, or T cells were the source of the cDNA or gDNA that made up the material.

As processed by the authors: Using reference gene primer amplification, nucleated cell counts were estimated. The repertoire was sequenced with immunoSEQ multiplex PCR; TCRdb's copy has only in-frame clones and lacks some. The DNA was the basis for D and trimming; V, J and clone size are from that table. The sample yields 200,000 to 300,000 clones, about 90% seen once. In terms of age and location, participants ranged from about 18 to 95 years and lived in about 25 US areas. CDR3 length equals 15 residues. V was cut by 2 bases and J by 7 bases, with 18 bases left in between. Germline V lookup: CDR1 SGHAT, CDR2 FQNNGV.

The sequenced sample consisted of PBMCs or T cells enriched from blood (not recorded which). This rearrangement joins TRBV11-2 to TRBJ2-7, with D perhaps matching TRBD2 (6 bases). This TCR came from a woman aged 35 to 49 with acute COVID-19. CDR3 in amino acids: CASSLTAGGFGEQYF. The CDR3 nucleotides are TGTGCCAGCAGCTTAACAGCGGGCGGGTTTGGGGAGCAGTACTTC.